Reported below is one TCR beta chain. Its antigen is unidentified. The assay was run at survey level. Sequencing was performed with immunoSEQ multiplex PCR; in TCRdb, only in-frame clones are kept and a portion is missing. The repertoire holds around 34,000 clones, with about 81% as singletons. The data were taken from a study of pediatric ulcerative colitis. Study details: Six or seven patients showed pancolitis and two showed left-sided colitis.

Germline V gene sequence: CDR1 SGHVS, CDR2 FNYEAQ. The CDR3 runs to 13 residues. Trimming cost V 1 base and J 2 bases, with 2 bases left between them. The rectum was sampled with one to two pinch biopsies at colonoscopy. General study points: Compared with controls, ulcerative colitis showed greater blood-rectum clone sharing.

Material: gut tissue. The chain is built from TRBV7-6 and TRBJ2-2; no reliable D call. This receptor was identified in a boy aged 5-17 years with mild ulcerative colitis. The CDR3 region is CASSLGNTGELFF. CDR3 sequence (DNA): TGTGCCAGCAGCTTAGGAAACACCGGGGAGCTGTTTTTT.